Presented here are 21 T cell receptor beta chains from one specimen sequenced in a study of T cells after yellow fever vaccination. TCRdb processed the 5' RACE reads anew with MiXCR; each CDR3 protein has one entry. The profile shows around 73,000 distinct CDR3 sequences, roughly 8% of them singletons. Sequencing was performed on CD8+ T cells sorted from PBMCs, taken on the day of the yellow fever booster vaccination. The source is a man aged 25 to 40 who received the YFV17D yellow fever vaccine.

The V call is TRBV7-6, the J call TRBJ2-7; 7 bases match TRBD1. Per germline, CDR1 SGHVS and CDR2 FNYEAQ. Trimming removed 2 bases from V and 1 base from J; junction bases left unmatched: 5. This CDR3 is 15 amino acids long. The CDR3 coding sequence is TGTGCCAGCAGCTTAAGGGGACAGTCATCCTACGAGCAGTACTTC. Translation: CASSLRGQSSYEQYF.

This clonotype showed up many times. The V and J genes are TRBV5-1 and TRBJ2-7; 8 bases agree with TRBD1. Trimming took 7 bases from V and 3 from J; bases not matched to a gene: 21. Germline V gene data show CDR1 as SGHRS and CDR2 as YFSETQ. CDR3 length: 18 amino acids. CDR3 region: CASQITWGQAEAIYEQYF. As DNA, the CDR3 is TGCGCCAGCCAGATAACGTGGGGACAGGCTGAGGCAATCTACGAGCAGTACTTC.

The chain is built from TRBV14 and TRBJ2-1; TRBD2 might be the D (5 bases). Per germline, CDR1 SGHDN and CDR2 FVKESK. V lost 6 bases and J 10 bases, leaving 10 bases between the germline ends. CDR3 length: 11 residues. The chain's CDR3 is CASRHGGEQFF. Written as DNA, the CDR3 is TGTGCCAGCAGGCATGGCGGGGAGCAGTTCTTC.

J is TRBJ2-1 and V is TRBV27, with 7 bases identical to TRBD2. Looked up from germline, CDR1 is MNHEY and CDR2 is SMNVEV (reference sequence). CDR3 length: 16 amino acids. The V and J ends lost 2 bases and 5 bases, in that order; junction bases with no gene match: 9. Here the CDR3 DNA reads TGTGCCAGCAGTTTACCGAGCTCCGGGACTAACAATGAGCAGTTCTTC. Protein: CASSLPSSGTNNEQFF.

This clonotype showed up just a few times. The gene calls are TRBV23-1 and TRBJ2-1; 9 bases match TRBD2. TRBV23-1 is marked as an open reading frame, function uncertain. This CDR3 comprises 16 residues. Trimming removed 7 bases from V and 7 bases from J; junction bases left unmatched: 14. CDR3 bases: TGCGCCAGCACTCACCAGGGACTAGCCCAGGCGAATGAGCAGTTCTTC. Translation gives CASTHQGLAQANEQFF.

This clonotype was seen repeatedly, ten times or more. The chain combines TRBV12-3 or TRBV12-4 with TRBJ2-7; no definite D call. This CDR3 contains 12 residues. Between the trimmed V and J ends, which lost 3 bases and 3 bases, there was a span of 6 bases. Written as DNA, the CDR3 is TGTGCCAGCAGTTTTTCGGACTACGAGCAGTACTTC. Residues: CASSFSDYEQYF.

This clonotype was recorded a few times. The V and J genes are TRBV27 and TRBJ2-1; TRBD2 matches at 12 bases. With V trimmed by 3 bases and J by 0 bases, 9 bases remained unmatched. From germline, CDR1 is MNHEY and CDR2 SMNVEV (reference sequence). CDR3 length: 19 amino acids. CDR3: CASSFLAGGSPSSYNEQFF. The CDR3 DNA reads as TGTGCCAGCAGTTTTCTAGCGGGAGGGTCCCCTAGCTCCTACAATGAGCAGTTCTTC.

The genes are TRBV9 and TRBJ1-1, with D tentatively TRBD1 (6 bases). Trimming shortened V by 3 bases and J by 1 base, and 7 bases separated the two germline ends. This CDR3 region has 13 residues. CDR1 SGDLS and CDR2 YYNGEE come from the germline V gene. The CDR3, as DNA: TGTGCCAGCAGCGGGGGACAGAACACTGAAGCTTTCTTT. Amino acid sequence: CASSGGQNTEAFF.

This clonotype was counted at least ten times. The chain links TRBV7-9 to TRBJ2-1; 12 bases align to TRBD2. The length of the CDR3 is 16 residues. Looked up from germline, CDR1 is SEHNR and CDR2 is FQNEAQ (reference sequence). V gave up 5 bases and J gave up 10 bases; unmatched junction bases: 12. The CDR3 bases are TGTGCCAGCAGCCCCAGACTAGCGGGAGAATCTTTCGAGCAGTTCTTC. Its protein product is CASSPRLAGESFEQFF.

The CDR3 DNA is TGTGCCAGCAGCTTAGGTGGGGGCGGGGAGACCCAGTACTTC. This gives the protein CASSLGGGGETQYF. The chain has TRBV11-2 and TRBJ2-5; perhaps TRBD1 as D (6 bases). The CDR3 is made up of 14 amino acids. With 1 base removed from V and 5 bases from J, the gap between germline ends came to 11 bases. Germline V gene data show CDR1 as SGHAT and CDR2 as FQNNGV.

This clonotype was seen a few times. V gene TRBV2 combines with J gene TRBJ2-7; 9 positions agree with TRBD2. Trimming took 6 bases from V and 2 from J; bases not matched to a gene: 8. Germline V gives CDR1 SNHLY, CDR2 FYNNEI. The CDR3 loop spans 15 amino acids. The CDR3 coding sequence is TGTGCCAGCAGGCCACTAGCGGGCTTAACCTACGAGCAGTACTTC. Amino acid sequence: CASRPLAGLTYEQYF.

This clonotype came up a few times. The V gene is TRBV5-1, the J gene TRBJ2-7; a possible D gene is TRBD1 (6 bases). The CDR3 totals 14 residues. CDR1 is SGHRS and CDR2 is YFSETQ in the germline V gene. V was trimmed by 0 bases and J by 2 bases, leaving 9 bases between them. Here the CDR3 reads CASSLGTATYEQYF. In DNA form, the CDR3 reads TGCGCCAGCAGCTTGGGGACAGCCACCTACGAGCAGTACTTC.

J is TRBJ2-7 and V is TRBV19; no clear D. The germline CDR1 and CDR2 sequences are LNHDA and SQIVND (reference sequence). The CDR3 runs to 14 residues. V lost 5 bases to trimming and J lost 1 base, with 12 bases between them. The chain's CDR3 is CASSPAALSYEQYF. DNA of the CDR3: TGTGCCAGTAGTCCCGCGGCTTTATCCTACGAGCAGTACTTC. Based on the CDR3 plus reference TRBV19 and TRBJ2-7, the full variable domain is DGGITQSPKYLFRKEGQNVTLSCEQNLNHDAMYWYRQDPGQGLRLIYYSQIVNDFQKGDIAEGYSVSREKKESFPLTVTSAQKNPTAFYLCASSPAALSYEQYFGPGTRLTVT.

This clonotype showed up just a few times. CDR3: CAVEVTGPYGYTF. CDR3 nucleotides: TGTGCCGTAGAGGTGACAGGACCCTATGGCTACACCTTC. The chain is built from TRBV7-9 and TRBJ1-2; D perhaps matches TRBD1 (6 bases). CDR3 size: 13 residues. V shed 11 bases and J shed 4 bases, with 17 bases lying between them. The germline V gene encodes CDR1 SEHNR and CDR2 FQNEAQ (reference sequence).

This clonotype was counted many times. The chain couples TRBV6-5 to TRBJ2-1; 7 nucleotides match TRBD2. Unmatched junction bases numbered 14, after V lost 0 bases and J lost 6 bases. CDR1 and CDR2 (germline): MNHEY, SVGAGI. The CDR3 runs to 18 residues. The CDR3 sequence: CASSYSFAGAASPNEQFF. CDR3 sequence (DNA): TGTGCCAGCAGTTACTCGTTTGCGGGAGCAGCAAGTCCCAATGAGCAGTTCTTC.

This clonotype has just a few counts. The CDR3 coding sequence is TGTGCCAGCAGCTTAGATTTGGGGGCTGTTGAAAAACTGTTTTTT. This encodes CASSLDLGAVEKLFF. This chain connects TRBV7-6 to TRBJ1-4; D might be TRBD1 (6 bases). Germline V gene sequence: CDR1 SGHVS, CDR2 FNYEAQ. The CDR3 extends over 15 amino acids. V dropped 1 base and J dropped 7 bases, with 13 bases sitting between them.

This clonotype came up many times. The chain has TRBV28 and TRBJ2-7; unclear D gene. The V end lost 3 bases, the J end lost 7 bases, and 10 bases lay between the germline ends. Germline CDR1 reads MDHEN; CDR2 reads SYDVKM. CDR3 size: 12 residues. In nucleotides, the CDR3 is TGTGCCAGCAGTTTTAAGGGTTGGGAGCAGTACTTC. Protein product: CASSFKGWEQYF.

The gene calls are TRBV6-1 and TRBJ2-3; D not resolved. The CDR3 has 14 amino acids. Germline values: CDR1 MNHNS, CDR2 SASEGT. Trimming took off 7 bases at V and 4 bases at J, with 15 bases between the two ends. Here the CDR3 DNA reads TGTGCCAGCACCCCGCCAGGCGGCCCAGATACGCAGTATTTT. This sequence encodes CASTPPGGPDTQYF.

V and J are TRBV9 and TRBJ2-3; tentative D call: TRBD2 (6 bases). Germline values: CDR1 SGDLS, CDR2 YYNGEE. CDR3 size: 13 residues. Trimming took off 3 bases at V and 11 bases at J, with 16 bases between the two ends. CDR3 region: CASSAQGTPWQYF. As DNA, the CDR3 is TGTGCCAGCAGCGCCCAAGGGACTCCGTGGCAGTATTTT.

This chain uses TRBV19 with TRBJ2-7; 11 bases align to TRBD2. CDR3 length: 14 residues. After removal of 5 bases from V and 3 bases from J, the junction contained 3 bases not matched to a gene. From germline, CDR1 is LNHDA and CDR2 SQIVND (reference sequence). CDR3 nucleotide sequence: TGTGCCAGTAGTTTCGGGACTAGCGGCTACGAGCAGTACTTC. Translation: CASSFGTSGYEQYF.

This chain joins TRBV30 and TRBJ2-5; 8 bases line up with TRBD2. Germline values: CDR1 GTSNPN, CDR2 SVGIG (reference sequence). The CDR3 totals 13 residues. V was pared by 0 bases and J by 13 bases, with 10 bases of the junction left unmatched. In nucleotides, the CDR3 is TGTGCCTGGAGTGTACTGCCAGCGGGAGTGGTGTACTTC. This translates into CAWSVLPAGVVYF. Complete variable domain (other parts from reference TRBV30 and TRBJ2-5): SQTIHQWPATLVQPVGSPLSLECTVEGTSNPNLYWYRQAAGRGLQLLFYSVGIGQISSEVPQNLSASRPQDRQFILSSKKLLLSDSGFYLCAWSVLPAGVVYFGPGTRLLVL.